This T cell receptor (beta chain) was recovered during a study of T cells in Graves' hyperthyroidism and ophthalmopathy. CDR3 size: 18 residues. Germline V lookup: CDR1 SNHLY, CDR2 FYNNEI. V shed 6 bases and J shed 6 bases, with 28 bases lying between them. Amplified regions were TCR beta CDR3 sequences from RNA transcripts. An initial round of RT-PCR targeting the TCR CDR3 relied on the HTBI primer set. In TCRdb, the multiplex PCR reads were re-called with MiXCR into one record per CDR3 protein. The sample has almost 50,000 distinct CDR3 sequences; less than 65% are singletons. This clonotype came up many times.

The sample was peripheral blood or thyroid tissue (not recorded which). The receptor was derived from a man younger than 35 with Graves' hyperthyroidism. The chain joins TRBV2 to TRBJ2-3; D possibly corresponds to TRBD2 (6 bases). CDR3 in DNA: TGTGCCAGCAGAAATCGGAGGGGCGCCCAAATATTTACGGATACGCAGTATTTT. Translated: CASRNRRGAQIFTDTQYF.